The 26 T cell receptor beta chains reported below all come from one sample, sequenced in a study of T cell changes during pregnancy in multiple sclerosis. Assay used: immunoSEQ multiplex PCR; TCRdb lists only in-frame clones, some missing. The data contain about 75,000 clones, about 94% of them seen just once; the ten biggest clones take up over 0.12%. Source: CD4+ T cells from peripheral blood mononuclear cells, taken after pregnancy. Receptors were obtained from a female donor with multiple sclerosis, enrolled in a pregnancy study.

The chain employs TRBV10-3 and TRBJ2-1, with 8 bases aligning to TRBD2. Germline CDR1 and CDR2: ENHRY and SYGVKD. The CDR3 loop spans 14 amino acids. V dropped 5 bases and J dropped 9; count of bases not matched to a gene: 9. This chain's CDR3 is CAISPGLDASEQFF. In DNA, the CDR3 is TGTGCCATCAGTCCGGGACTAGATGCCAGTGAGCAGTTCTTC.

The gene calls are TRBV2 and TRBJ2-3; TRBD2 matches at 12 bases. The CDR3 totals 17 residues. V was pared by 6 bases and J by 3 bases, with 10 bases of the junction left unmatched. Germline CDR1 reads SNHLY; CDR2 reads FYNNEI. In DNA form, the CDR3 reads TGTGCCAGCAGCGCAGAACCACTAGCGGGAGGAACAGATACGCAGTATTTT. Its translation: CASSAEPLAGGTDTQYF.

In its sample, this clone was seen a few times. DNA of the CDR3: TGTGCCAGCAGTCGGAGGGGGCACACTAATGAAAAACTGTTTTTT. Protein: CASSRRGHTNEKLFF. The chain recombines TRBV28 with TRBJ1-4, with 7 bases that match TRBD1. CDR1 and CDR2 from the germline V gene are MDHEN and SYDVKM. The CDR3 spans 15 residues. The V gene end was trimmed by 5 bases and the J gene end by 2 bases; junction bases not matched to a gene: 5.

The genes are TRBV19 and TRBJ2-7; weak D call: TRBD2 (6 bases). V was shortened by 0 bases and J by 0 bases, with 12 bases between the two germline ends. Germline values: CDR1 LNHDA, CDR2 SQIVND (reference sequence). The CDR3 contains 16 residues. The CDR3 DNA follows: TGTGCCAGTAGTATAGAAGGGATGACTAGCTCCTACGAGCAGTACTTC. This encodes CASSIEGMTSSYEQYF.

The chain couples TRBV2 to TRBJ1-1; D perhaps matches TRBD1 (5 bases). Germline V gene sequence: CDR1 SNHLY, CDR2 FYNNEI. This CDR3 has 14 amino acids. Trimming cost V 4 bases and J 1 base, with 10 bases left between them. The chain's CDR3 is CASSVRGPNTEAFF. The DNA for the CDR3 is TGTGCCAGCAGTGTTAGGGGCCCGAACACTGAAGCTTTCTTT.

The sample holds one count of this clone. The chain joins TRBV5-4 to TRBJ2-3, with a tentative D call TRBD2 (6 bases). This CDR3 is 16 amino acids long. The V end lost 4 bases, the J end lost 2 bases, and 17 bases lay between the germline ends. Per germline, CDR1 SGHNT and CDR2 YYREEE (reference sequence). Here the CDR3 DNA reads TGTGCCAGCAGCCGTGGGGGGTCGCAACACACAGATACGCAGTATTTT. This codes for CASSRGGSQHTDTQYF.

CDR3 DNA: TGCAGCGTTTATATTTGGGGGGGAGTTGGAGCTTTCTTT. This sequence encodes CSVYIWGGVGAFF. The V gene is TRBV29-1, the J gene TRBJ1-1, with D possibly matching TRBD1 (5 bases). Deletions cut 5 bases from V and 10 bases from J, with 20 bases between. Germline V gene sequence: CDR1 SQVTM, CDR2 ANQGSEA. The CDR3 contains 13 residues.

The chain is built from TRBV11-2 and TRBJ2-2; 9 bases are shared with TRBD2. The CDR3 length is 16 residues. V was pared by 2 bases and J by 7 bases, with 8 bases of the junction left unmatched. The germline gives CDR1 SGHAT, CDR2 FQNNGV. The CDR3 DNA follows: TGTGCCAGCAGCTTATTCGGCGGGAGGGGAGGCGGGGAGCTGTTTTTT. Amino acid sequence: CASSLFGGRGGGELFF.

The chain has TRBV6-1 and TRBJ1-5; the D is unclear. The V gene lost 2 bases and the J gene lost 9 bases, with 8 bases spanning the gap. Germline loops: CDR1 MNHNS, CDR2 SASEGT. The CDR3 runs 12 residues. Here the CDR3 DNA reads TGTGCCAGCAGTGAACCGGGAGGGCCCCAGCATTTT. Translation: CASSEPGGPQHF.

The V call is TRBV30, the J call TRBJ2-7, with TRBD2 matching 13 bases. The CDR3 loop spans 14 amino acids. Germline CDR1 reads GTSNPN; CDR2 reads SVGIG (reference sequence). V lost 4 bases, J lost 4 bases, and 4 bases stayed unmatched. CDR3 protein: CAWTGTSGIYEQYF. In nucleotides, the CDR3 is TGTGCCTGGACCGGGACTAGCGGGATATACGAGCAGTACTTC. Using reference TRBV30 and TRBJ2-7 for the parts outside the CDR3, the full variable domain is SQTIHQWPATLVQPVGSPLSLECTVEGTSNPNLYWYRQAAGRGLQLLFYSVGIGQISSEVPQNLSASRPQDRQFILSSKKLLLSDSGFYLCAWTGTSGIYEQYFGPGTRLTVT.

The chain carries TRBV5-1 and TRBJ2-7, with D maybe TRBD1 (6 bases). V was cut by 1 base and J by 1 base, with 27 bases left in between. The V gene's germline CDR1 is SGHRS and CDR2 YFSETQ. This CDR3 has 20 amino acids. DNA of the CDR3: TGCGCCAGCAGCTTGTCTCCTAATCCTATCACAGGGATCCGATCCTACGAGCAGTACTTC. It translates to CASSLSPNPITGIRSYEQYF.

The rearrangement uses TRBV10-3 and TRBJ2-7, with 8 positions matching TRBD1. CDR3 length equals 14 residues. Trimming took 3 bases from V and 5 from J; bases not matched to a gene: 6. Germline lookup yields CDR1 ENHRY and CDR2 SYGVKD. CDR3 DNA sequence: TGTGCCATCAGTGATCTGAGACAGGGGAACGAGCAGTACTTC. Translation: CAISDLRQGNEQYF.

The chain is built from TRBV30 and TRBJ1-6; 7 nucleotides agree with TRBD1. Germline V gene sequence: CDR1 GTSNPN, CDR2 SVGIG (reference sequence). The CDR3 sequence is 15 residues long. Trimming cost V 5 bases and J 9 bases; bases outside gene matches: 13. The CDR3 is CAWATGFHLGSPLHF. The CDR3 DNA sequence: TGTGCCTGGGCGACAGGGTTCCACCTCGGTTCACCCCTCCACTTT.

This rearrangement joins TRBV9 to TRBJ2-1; 11 bases fit TRBD2. The ends lost 3 bases at V and 4 bases at J; junction bases unmatched: 3. The CDR3 runs 15 residues. Germline CDR1 reads SGDLS; CDR2 reads YYNGEE. The CDR3 is CASSAGLAVYNEQFF. In DNA form, the CDR3 reads TGTGCCAGCAGCGCGGGACTAGCGGTTTACAATGAGCAGTTCTTC.

CDR3 region: CASSDYQVNEQFF. The CDR3 DNA is TGTGCCAGCAGCGACTATCAGGTCAATGAGCAGTTCTTC. V is TRBV5-8 and J is TRBJ2-1; tentative D call: TRBD2 (5 bases). Trimming took 4 bases from V and 6 from J, leaving 11 bases between them. Looked up from germline, CDR1 is SGHTS and CDR2 is YDEGEE. The CDR3 has 13 amino acids.

The genes are TRBV5-4 and TRBJ1-2, with 10 bases matching TRBD1. This CDR3 spans 17 amino acids. Trimming cost V 4 bases and J 1 base; bases outside gene matches: 10. Germline V gives CDR1 SGHNT, CDR2 YYREEE (reference sequence). The CDR3 loop reads CASSPGQGIFLNYGYTF. DNA of the CDR3: TGTGCCAGCAGCCCGGGACAGGGGATATTTCTTAACTATGGCTACACCTTC.

V gene TRBV4-2 combines with J gene TRBJ2-1, with 8 bases identical to TRBD2. Germline trimming cut 0 bases from V and 7 bases from J; bases unmatched to any gene: 11. Germline loops: CDR1 LGHNA, CDR2 YNFKEQ. The CDR3 is 17 residues long. Here the CDR3 reads CASSQEGKGLVANEQFF. The CDR3 coding sequence is TGTGCCAGCAGCCAAGAGGGAAAGGGACTAGTAGCTAATGAGCAGTTCTTC.

The rearrangement uses TRBV7-9 and TRBJ2-4; 12 bases align to TRBD2. The CDR3 consists of 19 residues. The V and J ends lost 1 base and 3 bases, in that order; junction bases with no gene match: 10. Per the germline V gene, CDR1 is SEHNR and CDR2 is FQNEAQ (reference sequence). CDR3 sequence reads: CASSLGGLAGGVGKNIQYF. In DNA form, the CDR3 reads TGTGCCAGCAGCTTAGGTGGTCTAGCGGGAGGGGTAGGCAAAAACATTCAGTACTTC.

The chain has TRBV6-1 and TRBJ2-3, with 8 bases aligning to TRBD2. CDR3 size: 15 residues. Germline values: CDR1 MNHNS, CDR2 SASEGT. J lost 4 bases, V lost 6 bases, and 9 bases had no gene match. The CDR3 is CASRDGSGIADTQYF. The CDR3 DNA follows: TGTGCCAGCAGAGATGGTAGCGGGATCGCAGATACGCAGTATTTT.

The rearrangement joins TRBV7-8 to TRBJ1-2; 10 bases agree with TRBD1. The CDR3 is 17 residues long. V dropped 2 bases and J dropped 6; count of bases not matched to a gene: 12. CDR1 is SGHVS, CDR2 FQNEAQ, per germline. CDR3 region: CASSLRIGTGVIHGYTF. The CDR3 DNA reads as TGTGCCAGCAGCTTACGAATTGGGACAGGGGTTATACATGGCTACACCTTC.

The rearrangement joins TRBV7-8 to TRBJ2-7; 11 nucleotides match TRBD2. Germline V gives CDR1 SGHVS, CDR2 FQNEAQ. The CDR3 spans 15 residues. V gave up 2 bases and J gave up 3 bases; unmatched junction bases: 3. The CDR3 is CASSLRLAGIYEQYF. As DNA, the CDR3 is TGTGCCAGCAGCTTAAGACTAGCGGGAATCTACGAGCAGTACTTC. Based on the CDR3 plus reference TRBV7-8 and TRBJ2-7, the full variable domain is GAGVSQSPRYKVAKRGQDVALRCDPISGHVSLFWYQQALGQGPEFLTYFQNEAQLDKSGLPSDRFFAERPEGSVSTLKIQRTQQEDSAVYLCASSLRLAGIYEQYFGPGTRLTVT.

This chain connects TRBV5-5 to TRBJ2-7, with no clear D. Germline assignment: CDR1 SGHKS and CDR2 YYEKEE (reference sequence). This CDR3 has 13 amino acids. Deletions cut 3 bases from V and 1 base from J, with 8 bases between. Here the CDR3 DNA reads TGTGCCAGCAGCTCCACACATTCCTACGAGCAGTACTTC. This sequence encodes CASSSTHSYEQYF.

The rearrangement uses TRBV11-2 and TRBJ2-3; no definite D call. The CDR3 runs to 15 residues. Germline CDR1 reads SGHAT; CDR2 reads FQNNGV. V lost 5 bases and J lost 1, with 13 bases in between. The CDR3 protein is CASSLGLLGTDTQYF. The CDR3 DNA is TGTGCCAGCAGCCTGGGCCTCCTCGGCACAGATACGCAGTATTTT.

V is TRBV27 and J is TRBJ2-3, with 8 bases aligning to TRBD2. Germline V CDR1 and CDR2: MNHEY, SMNVEV (reference sequence). With 5 bases clipped from V and 4 bases from J, the junction kept 14 bases outside the gene matches. This CDR3 spans 17 amino acids. The CDR3 region is CASSPGRAGLGSDTQYF. The CDR3 nucleotides read TGTGCCAGCAGTCCAGGACGTGCGGGACTAGGCTCAGATACGCAGTATTTT.

The genes are TRBV5-4 and TRBJ1-1; 9 nucleotides line up with TRBD1. CDR1 is SGHNT and CDR2 is YYREEE in the germline V gene (reference sequence). With V trimmed by 0 bases and J by 10 bases, 7 bases remained unmatched. The CDR3 is made up of 14 amino acids. CDR3 bases: TGTGCCAGCAGCTTGGAACAGGGGGCGGGCGCAGCTTTCTTT. Its translation is CASSLEQGAGAAFF. The whole variable domain, remainder taken from reference TRBV5-4 and TRBJ1-1, is ETGVTQSPTHLIKTRGQQVTLRCSSQSGHNTVSWYQQALGQGPQFIFQYYREEENGRGNFPPRFSGLQFPNYSSELNVNALELDDSALYLCASSLEQGAGAAFFGQGTRLTVV.

The chain combines TRBV7-2 with TRBJ1-2, with D possibly TRBD1 on 5 matching bases. The CDR3 loop spans 14 amino acids. Trimming took 1 base from V and 4 from J, leaving 10 bases between them. Germline V gene sequence: CDR1 SGHTA, CDR2 FQGNSA. This CDR3 reads CASSLVTASYGYTF. In DNA form, the CDR3 reads TGTGCCAGCAGCTTAGTGACAGCGAGCTATGGCTACACCTTC. The full variable domain, with the rest looked up from reference TRBV7-2 and TRBJ1-2, is GAGVSQSPSNKVTEKGKDVELRCDPISGHTALYWYRQSLGQGLEFLIYFQGNSAPDKSGLPSDRFSAERTGGSVSTLTIQRTQQEDSAVYLCASSLVTASYGYTFGSGTRLTVV.